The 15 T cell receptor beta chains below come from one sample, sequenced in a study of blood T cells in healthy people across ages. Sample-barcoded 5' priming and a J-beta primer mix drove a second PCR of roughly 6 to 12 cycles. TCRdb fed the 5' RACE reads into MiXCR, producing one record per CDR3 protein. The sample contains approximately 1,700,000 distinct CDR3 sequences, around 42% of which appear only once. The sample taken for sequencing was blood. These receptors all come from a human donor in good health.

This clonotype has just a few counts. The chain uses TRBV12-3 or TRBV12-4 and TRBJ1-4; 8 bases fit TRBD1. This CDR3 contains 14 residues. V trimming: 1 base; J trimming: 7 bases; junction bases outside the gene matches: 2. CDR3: CASSLGRGREKLFF. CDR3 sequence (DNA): TGTGCCAGCAGTTTAGGCAGGGGGCGTGAAAAACTGTTTTTT.

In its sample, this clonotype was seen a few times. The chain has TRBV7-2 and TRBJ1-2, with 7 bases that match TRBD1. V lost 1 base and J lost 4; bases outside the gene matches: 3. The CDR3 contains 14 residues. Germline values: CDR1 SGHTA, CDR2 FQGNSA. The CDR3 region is CASSLDDRVYGYTF. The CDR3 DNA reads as TGTGCCAGCAGCTTAGATGACAGGGTCTATGGCTACACCTTC.

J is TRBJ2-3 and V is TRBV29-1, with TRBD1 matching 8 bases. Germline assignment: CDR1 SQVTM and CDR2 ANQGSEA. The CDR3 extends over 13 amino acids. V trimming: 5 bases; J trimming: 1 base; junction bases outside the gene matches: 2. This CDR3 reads CSVTTGGTDTQYF. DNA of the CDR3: TGCAGCGTTACGACAGGGGGCACAGATACGCAGTATTTT.

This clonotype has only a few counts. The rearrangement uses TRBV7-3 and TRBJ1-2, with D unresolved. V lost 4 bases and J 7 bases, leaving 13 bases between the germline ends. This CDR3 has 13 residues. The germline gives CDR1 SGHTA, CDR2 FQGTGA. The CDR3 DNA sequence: TGTGCCAGCAGCTCAGAGGTGATGGGTGGCTACACCTTC. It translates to CASSSEVMGGYTF.

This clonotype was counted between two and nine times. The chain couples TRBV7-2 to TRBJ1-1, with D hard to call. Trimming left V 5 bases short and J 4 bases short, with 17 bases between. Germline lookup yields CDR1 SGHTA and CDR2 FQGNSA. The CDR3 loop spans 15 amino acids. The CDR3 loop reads CASSRTLAAATEAFF. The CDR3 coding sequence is TGTGCCAGCAGCCGTACCTTGGCGGCAGCCACTGAAGCTTTCTTT.

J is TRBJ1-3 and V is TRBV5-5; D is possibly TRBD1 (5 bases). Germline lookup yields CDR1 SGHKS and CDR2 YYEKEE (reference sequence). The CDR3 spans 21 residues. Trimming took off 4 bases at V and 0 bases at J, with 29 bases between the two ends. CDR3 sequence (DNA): TGTGCCAGCAGCCTCCGTCGAGGGGCTCCCTCGACGCCGAGCTCTGGAAACACCATATATTTT. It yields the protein CASSLRRGAPSTPSSGNTIYF.

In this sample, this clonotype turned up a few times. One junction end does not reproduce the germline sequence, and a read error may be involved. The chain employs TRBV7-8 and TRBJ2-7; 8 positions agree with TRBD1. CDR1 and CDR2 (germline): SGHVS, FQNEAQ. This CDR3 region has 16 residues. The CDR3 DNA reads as TGTGCCAGCAGCCCCGGACAGGGTCGAATCTCCCACGAGCAGTACTTC. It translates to CASSPGQGRISHEQYF.

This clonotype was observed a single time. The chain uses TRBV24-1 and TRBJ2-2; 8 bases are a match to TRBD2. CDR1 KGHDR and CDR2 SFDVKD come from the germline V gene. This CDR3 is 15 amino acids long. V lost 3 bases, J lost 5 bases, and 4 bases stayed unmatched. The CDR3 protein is CATSDASGGTGELFF. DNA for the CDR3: TGTGCCACCAGTGATGCGAGCGGGGGTACCGGGGAGCTGTTTTTT.

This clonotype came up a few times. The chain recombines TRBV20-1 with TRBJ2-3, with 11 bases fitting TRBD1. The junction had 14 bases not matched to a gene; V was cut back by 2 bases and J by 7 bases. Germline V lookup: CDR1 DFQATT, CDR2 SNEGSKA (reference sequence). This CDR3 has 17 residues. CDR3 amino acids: CSARQNRGTGGSYTQYF. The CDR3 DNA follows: TGCAGTGCTAGACAAAACCGCGGGACAGGGGGATCGTATACGCAGTATTTT.

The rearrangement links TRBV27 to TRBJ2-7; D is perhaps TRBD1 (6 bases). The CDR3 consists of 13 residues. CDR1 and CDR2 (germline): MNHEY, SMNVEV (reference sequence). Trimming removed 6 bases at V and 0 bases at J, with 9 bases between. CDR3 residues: CASSWDISYEQYF. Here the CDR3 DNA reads TGTGCCAGCAGCTGGGACATCTCCTACGAGCAGTACTTC.

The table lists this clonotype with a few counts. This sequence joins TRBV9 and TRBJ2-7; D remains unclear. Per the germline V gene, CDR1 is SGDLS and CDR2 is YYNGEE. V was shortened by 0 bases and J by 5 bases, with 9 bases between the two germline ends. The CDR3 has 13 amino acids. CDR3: CASSVAVLDEQYF. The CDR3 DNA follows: TGTGCCAGCAGCGTAGCGGTCTTGGACGAGCAGTACTTC.

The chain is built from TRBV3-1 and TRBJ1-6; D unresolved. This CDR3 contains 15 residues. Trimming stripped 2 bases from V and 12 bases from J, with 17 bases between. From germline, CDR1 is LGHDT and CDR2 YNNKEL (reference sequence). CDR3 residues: CASSQYEEEVGPLHF. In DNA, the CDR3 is TGTGCCAGCAGCCAATACGAAGAAGAGGTGGGACCCCTCCACTTT.

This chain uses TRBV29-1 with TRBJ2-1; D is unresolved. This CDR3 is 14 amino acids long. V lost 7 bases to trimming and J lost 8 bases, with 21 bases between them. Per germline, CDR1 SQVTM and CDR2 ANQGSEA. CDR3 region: CSDKGPTPNDEQFF. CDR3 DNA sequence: TGCAGCGACAAAGGACCTACTCCTAACGATGAGCAGTTCTTC.

The CDR3 sequence: CSASPAPPAASLYEQYF. CDR3 sequence (DNA): TGCAGTGCTAGTCCCGCCCCTCCAGCGGCTAGCTTGTACGAGCAGTACTTC. The chain has TRBV20-1 and TRBJ2-4; a possible D gene is TRBD2 (5 bases). The J call is doubtful: the DNA matches TRBJ2-7 better. The CDR3 is made up of 17 amino acids. Germline lookup yields CDR1 DFQATT and CDR2 SNEGSKA (reference sequence).

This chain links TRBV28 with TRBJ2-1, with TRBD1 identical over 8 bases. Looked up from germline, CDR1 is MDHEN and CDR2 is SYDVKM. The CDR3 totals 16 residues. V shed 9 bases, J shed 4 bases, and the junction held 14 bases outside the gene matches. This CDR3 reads CASNNGQGARYNEQFF. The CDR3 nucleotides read TGTGCCAGTAATAACGGACAGGGCGCTCGTTACAATGAGCAGTTCTTC.